The entry below gives a single TCR beta chain sequence along with its context. Its specificity is unknown. TCRbeta library construction was performed incorporating unique molecular identifiers. Using its own MiXCR run on the PCR reads, TCRdb lists one record per CDR3 protein. The data show about 610,000 distinct CDR3 sequences, 27% seen once. The sample is drawn from a study of T-cell reconstitution after alpha-beta-depleted transplantation in children. Broader study findings: Several patients had high TCRbeta diversity at day 60; it came from surviving recipient T cells and thymic progenitors. Reports say that about two months after transplant, the alpha-beta T cells came out of several hundred graft clones that had expanded. One year post-transplant, T-cell counts and diversity were largely derived from T cells produced anew.

Sequenced here: PBMCs, sampled before TCRalphabeta/CD19-depleted stem cell transplant. This TCR was sampled from a boy less than two years old with Wiskott-Aldrich syndrome, due to receive a stem cell transplant.

CDR3 loop: CASSPNRGAGSQETQYF. DNA of the CDR3: TGTGCCAGCAGCCCCAACAGGGGAGCGGGGAGCCAAGAGACCCAGTACTTC. This rearrangement joins TRBV3-1 to TRBJ2-5; D is tentatively TRBD1 or TRBD2 (7 bases each). Germline V lookup: CDR1 LGHDT, CDR2 YNNKEL (reference sequence). Trimming left V 4 bases short and J 1 base short, with 19 bases between. The CDR3 is 17 residues long.